This TCR beta chain is drawn from a study of blood T cell repertoires in COVID-19. Across the study: Collection of acute and convalescent COVID-19 samples took place in the United States, Italy and Spain.

Trimming cost V 5 bases and J 0 bases, with 14 bases left between them. Looked up from germline, CDR1 is SGHAT and CDR2 is FQDESV (reference sequence). The CDR3 has 16 amino acids. Method: immunoSEQ multiplex PCR; TCRdb's copy keeps in-frame clones and lacks some. The sample records about 81,000 clones, about four fifths being singletons. The receptor was isolated from a human donor in a cohort sampled during active COVID-19. The chain carries TRBV11-1 and TRBJ1-3, with D uncertain. The sequenced sample was peripheral blood. CDR3 residues: CASSGNTGFSGNTIYF. For the CDR3, the DNA is TGTGCCAGCAGCGGAAACACCGGGTTCTCTGGAAACACCATATATTTT.